Each of the 8 T cell receptor beta chains below was sequenced from the same sample in a study of T cells in Graves' hyperthyroidism and ophthalmopathy. The investigators amplified TCR beta CDR3 regions from RNA transcripts. First-round RT-PCR targeting the TCR CDR3 was performed with the HTBI primer set. TCRdb fed the multiplex PCR reads into MiXCR, producing one record per CDR3 protein. The sample lists under 650,000 distinct CDR3 sequences, around 15% seen once, with around 3.9% in the top ten. The sample consisted of blood. The receptor set was obtained from a woman in her 30s with Graves' hyperthyroidism.

This clonotype was observed at least ten times. The chain carries TRBV20-1 and TRBJ1-1; D ambiguous. There are 12 residues in the CDR3. Trimming cost V 6 bases and J 0 bases, with 8 bases left between them. Germline V gives CDR1 DFQATT, CDR2 SNEGSKA (reference sequence). The CDR3 protein is CSAPQLNTEAFF. The CDR3 bases are TGCAGTGCCCCCCAGCTGAACACTGAAGCTTTCTTT.

This clonotype showed up many times. The rearrangement links TRBV5-5 to TRBJ2-5; 12 bases agree with TRBD2. The junction had 5 bases not matched to a gene; V was cut back by 0 bases and J by 5 bases. The CDR3 has 16 amino acids. Germline CDR1 SGHKS, CDR2 YYEKEE (reference sequence). CDR3: CASSLALAGGRETQYF. DNA for the CDR3: TGTGCCAGCAGCTTGGCTCTAGCGGGAGGGCGGGAGACCCAGTACTTC.

V usage is TRBV10-3 and J usage is TRBJ1-5; D perhaps matches TRBD1 (5 bases). The CDR3 is 13 amino acids. Germline V lookup: CDR1 ENHRY, CDR2 SYGVKD. V dropped 3 bases and J dropped 7 bases, with 10 bases sitting between them. The CDR3: CAISDRDEQPQHF. The CDR3 nucleotides read TGTGCCATCAGTGACAGGGATGAACAGCCCCAGCATTTT.

This clonotype was seen ten or more times. The chain is built from TRBV20-1 and TRBJ1-2, with D hard to call. Germline V gene lookup returns CDR1 DFQATT and CDR2 SNEGSKA (reference sequence). The V end lost 3 bases, the J end lost 0 bases, and 11 bases lay between the germline ends. CDR3 size: 14 residues. The CDR3: CSASTDISNYGYTF. The CDR3 DNA reads TGCAGTGCTAGCACGGATATCTCTAACTATGGCTACACCTTC.

This clonotype was seen repeatedly, ten times or more. This chain links TRBV20-1 with TRBJ2-5, with D perhaps TRBD2 (5 bases). Germline-derived CDR1 and CDR2 are DFQATT and SNEGSKA (reference sequence). The CDR3 length is 13 residues. V lost 2 bases to trimming and J lost 5 bases, with 12 bases between them. CDR3 nucleotides: TGCAGTGCTAGATTGGCGGGTCAGGAGACCCAGTACTTC. Translated: CSARLAGQETQYF.

This clonotype was counted only a few times. The V gene is TRBV7-3, the J gene TRBJ2-1; D not resolved. The CDR3 consists of 13 residues. V lost 5 bases and J 7 bases, leaving 12 bases between the germline ends. CDR1 is SGHTA and CDR2 is FQGTGA in the germline V gene. This CDR3 is CASSPNERNEQFF. In DNA, the CDR3 is TGTGCCAGCAGCCCCAACGAACGGAATGAGCAGTTCTTC.

This sequence joins TRBV29-1 and TRBJ1-1; TRBD1 aligns across 7 bases. The J segment lost 10 bases and the V segment lost 7 bases, leaving 9 bases of the junction unmatched. The CDR3 covers 11 residues. The germline V gene has CDR1 SQVTM and CDR2 ANQGSEA. In nucleotides, the CDR3 is TGCAGCGGCGAGGGGGCGGGGAGAGCTTTCTTT. This sequence encodes CSGEGAGRAFF.

This clonotype was observed many times. The V gene is TRBV5-1, the J gene TRBJ2-4, with D tentatively TRBD1 (5 bases). The CDR3 extends over 16 amino acids. V lost 4 bases, J lost 0 bases, and 14 bases lay in between. The germline CDR1 and CDR2 sequences are SGHRS and YFSETQ. DNA of the CDR3: TGCGCCAGCAGCACTGGACAACTCGGAGCCAAAAACATTCAGTACTTC. Protein: CASSTGQLGAKNIQYF. Supplemented by reference TRBV5-1 and TRBJ2-4, the full variable domain reads KAGVTQTPRYLIKTRGQQVTLSCSPISGHRSVSWYQQTPGQGLQFLFEYFSETQRNKGNFPGRFSGRQFSNSRSEMNVSTLELGDSALYLCASSTGQLGAKNIQYFGAGTRLSVL.